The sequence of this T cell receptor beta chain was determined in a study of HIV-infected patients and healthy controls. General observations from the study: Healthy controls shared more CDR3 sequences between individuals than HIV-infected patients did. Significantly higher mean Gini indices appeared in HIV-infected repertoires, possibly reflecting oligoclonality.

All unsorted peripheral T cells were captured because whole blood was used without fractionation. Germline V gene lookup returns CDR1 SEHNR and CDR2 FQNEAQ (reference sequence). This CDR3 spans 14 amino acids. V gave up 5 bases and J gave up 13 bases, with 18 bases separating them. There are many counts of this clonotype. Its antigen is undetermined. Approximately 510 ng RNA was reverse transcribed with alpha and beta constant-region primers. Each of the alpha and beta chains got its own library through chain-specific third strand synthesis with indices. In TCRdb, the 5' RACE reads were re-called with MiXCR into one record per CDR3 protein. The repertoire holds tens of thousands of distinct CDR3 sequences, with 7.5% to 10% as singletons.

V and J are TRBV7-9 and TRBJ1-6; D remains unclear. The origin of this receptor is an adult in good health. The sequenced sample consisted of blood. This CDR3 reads CASSRALLRSPLHF. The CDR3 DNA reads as TGTGCCAGCAGCCGCGCCTTGCTAAGATCCCCCCTCCACTTT. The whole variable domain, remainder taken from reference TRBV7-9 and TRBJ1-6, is DTGVSQNPRHKITKRGQNVTFRCDPISEHNRLYWYRQTLGQGPEFLTYFQNEAQLEKSRLLSDRFSAERPKGSFSTLEIQRTEQGDSAMYLCASSRALLRSPLHFGNGTRLTVT.